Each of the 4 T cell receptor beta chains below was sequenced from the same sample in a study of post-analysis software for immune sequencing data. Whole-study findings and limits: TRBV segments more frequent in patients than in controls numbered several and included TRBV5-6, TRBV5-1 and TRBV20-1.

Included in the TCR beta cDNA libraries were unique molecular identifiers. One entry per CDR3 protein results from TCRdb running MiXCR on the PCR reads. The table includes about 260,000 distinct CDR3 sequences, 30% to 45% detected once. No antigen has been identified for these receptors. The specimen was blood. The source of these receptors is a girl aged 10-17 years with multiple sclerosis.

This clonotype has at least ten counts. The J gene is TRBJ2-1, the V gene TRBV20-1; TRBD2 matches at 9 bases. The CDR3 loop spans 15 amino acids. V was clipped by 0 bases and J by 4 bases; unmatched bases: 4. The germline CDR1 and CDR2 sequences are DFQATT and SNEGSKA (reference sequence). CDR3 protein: CSARDITSGYNEQFF. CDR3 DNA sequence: TGCAGTGCTAGAGATATCACTAGCGGGTACAATGAGCAGTTCTTC.

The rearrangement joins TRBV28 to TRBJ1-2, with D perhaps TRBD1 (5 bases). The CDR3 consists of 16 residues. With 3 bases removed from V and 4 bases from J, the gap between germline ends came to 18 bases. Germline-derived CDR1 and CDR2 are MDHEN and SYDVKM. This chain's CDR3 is CASSFTLQAGSYGYTF. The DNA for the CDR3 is TGTGCCAGCAGTTTCACTCTACAGGCCGGGAGCTATGGCTACACCTTC.

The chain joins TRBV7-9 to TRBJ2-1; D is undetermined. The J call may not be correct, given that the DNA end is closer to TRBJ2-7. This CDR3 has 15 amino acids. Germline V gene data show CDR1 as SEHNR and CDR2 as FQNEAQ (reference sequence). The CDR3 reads CASSLADGRYNEQYF. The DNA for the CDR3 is TGTGCCAGCAGCTTAGCGGATGGACGGTACAATGAGCAGTACTTC.

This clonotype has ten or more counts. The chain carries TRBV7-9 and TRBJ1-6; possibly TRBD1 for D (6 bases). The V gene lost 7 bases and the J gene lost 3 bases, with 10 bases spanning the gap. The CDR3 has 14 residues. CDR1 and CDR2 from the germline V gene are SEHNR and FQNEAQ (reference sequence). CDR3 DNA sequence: TGTGCCAGCACCCAACAGGGCTATAATTCACCCCTCCACTTT. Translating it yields CASTQQGYNSPLHF.